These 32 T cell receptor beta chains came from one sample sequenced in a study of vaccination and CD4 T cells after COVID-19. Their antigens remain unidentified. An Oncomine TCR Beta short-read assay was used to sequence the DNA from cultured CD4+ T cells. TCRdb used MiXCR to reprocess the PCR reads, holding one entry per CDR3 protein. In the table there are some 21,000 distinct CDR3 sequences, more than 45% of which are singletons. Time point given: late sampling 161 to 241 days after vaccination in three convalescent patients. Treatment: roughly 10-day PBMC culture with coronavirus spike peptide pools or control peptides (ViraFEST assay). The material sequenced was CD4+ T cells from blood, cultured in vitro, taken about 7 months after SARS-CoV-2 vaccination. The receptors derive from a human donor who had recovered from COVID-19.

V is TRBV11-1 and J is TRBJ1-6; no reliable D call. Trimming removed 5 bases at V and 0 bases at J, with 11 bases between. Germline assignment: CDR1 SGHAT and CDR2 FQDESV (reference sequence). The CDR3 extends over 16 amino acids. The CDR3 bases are TGTGCCAGCAGCCGCAGGATGAGCTCCTATAATTCACCCCTCCACTTT. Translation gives CASSRRMSSYNSPLHF.

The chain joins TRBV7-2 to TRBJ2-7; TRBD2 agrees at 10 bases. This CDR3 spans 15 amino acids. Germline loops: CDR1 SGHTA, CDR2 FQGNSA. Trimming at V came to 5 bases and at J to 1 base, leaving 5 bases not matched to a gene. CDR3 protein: CASSQTSGRSYEQYF. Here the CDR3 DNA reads TGTGCCAGCAGCCAGACTAGCGGGCGGTCCTACGAGCAGTACTTC.

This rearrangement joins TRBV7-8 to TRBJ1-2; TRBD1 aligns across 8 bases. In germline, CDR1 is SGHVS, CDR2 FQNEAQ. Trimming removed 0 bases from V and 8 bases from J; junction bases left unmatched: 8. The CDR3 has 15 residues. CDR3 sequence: CASSLAGQGALGYTF. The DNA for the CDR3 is TGTGCCAGCAGCTTAGCCGGGCAGGGGGCTCTCGGCTACACCTTC.

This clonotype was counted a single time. The CDR3 DNA sequence: TGTGCCAGCAGCGACCTAGCATACACCGGGGAGCTGTTTTTT. Translating it yields CASSDLAYTGELFF. This rearrangement joins TRBV7-3 to TRBJ2-2, with D possibly matching TRBD2 (5 bases). The germline V and J ends were trimmed by 5 bases and 3 bases, with 10 bases remaining between them. CDR3 length: 14 residues. The V gene's germline CDR1 is SGHTA and CDR2 FQGTGA.

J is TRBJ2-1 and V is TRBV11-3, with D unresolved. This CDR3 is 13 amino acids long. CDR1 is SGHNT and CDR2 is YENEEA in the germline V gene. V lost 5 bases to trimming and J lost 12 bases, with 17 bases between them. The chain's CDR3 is CASSLNYPDGQFF. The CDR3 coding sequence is TGTGCCAGCAGCCTTAATTATCCGGATGGGCAGTTCTTC.

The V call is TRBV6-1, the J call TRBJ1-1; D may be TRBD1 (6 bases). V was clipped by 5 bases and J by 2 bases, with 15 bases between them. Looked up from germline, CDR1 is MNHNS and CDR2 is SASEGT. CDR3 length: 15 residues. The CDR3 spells CASSSQGISNTEAFF. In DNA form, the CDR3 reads TGTGCCAGCAGTAGCCAGGGGATAAGCAACACTGAAGCTTTCTTT.

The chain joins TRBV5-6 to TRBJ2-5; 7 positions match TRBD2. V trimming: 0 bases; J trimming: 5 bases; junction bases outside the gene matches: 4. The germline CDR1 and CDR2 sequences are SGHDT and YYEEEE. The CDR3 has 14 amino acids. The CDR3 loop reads CASSLAGGMETQYF. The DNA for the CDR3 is TGTGCCAGCAGCTTGGCCGGGGGGATGGAGACCCAGTACTTC.

As DNA, the CDR3 is TGTGCCACCAGCAGAGAACCTCATAGCACAGATACGCAGTATTTT. Protein product: CATSREPHSTDTQYF. The chain couples TRBV15 to TRBJ2-3; D remains ambiguous. Trimming took off 0 bases at V and 0 bases at J, with 7 bases between the two ends. Germline assignment: CDR1 LNHNV and CDR2 YYDKDF (reference sequence). The CDR3 spans 15 residues.

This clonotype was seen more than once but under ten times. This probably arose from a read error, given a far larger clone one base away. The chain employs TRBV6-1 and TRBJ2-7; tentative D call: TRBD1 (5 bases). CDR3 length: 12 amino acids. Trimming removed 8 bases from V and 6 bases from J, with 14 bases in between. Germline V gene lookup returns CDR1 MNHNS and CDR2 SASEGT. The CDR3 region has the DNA TGTGCCAGCCATACTCAGGGTCTCGAGCAGTACTTC. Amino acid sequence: CASHTQGLEQYF.

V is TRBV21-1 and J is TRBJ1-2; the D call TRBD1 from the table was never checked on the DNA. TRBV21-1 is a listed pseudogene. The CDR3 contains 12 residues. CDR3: CASGQGSYGYTF. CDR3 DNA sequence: TGTGCCAGTGGACAGGGTTCCTATGGCTACACCTTC.

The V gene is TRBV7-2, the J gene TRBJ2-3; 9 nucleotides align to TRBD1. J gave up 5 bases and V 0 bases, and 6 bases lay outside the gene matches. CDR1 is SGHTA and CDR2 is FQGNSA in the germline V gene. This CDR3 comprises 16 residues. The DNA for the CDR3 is TGTGCCAGCAGCTTAGCTGGGGACAGGGCTGTAGATACGCAGTATTTT. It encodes CASSLAGDRAVDTQYF.

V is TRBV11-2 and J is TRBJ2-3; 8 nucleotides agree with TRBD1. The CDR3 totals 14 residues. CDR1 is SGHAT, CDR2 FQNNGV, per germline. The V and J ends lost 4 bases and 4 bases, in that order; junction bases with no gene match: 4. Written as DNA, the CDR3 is TGTGCCAGCAGCTATGACAGGGGAGCAGATACGCAGTATTTT. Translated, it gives CASSYDRGADTQYF.

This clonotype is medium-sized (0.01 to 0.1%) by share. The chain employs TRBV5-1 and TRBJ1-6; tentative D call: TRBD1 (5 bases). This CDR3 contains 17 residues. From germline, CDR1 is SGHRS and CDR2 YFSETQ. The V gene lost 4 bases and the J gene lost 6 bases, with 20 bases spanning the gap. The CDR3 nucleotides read TGCGCCAGCAGCCCCTCGAGCGGGTTGGGGCCTAATTCACCCCTCCACTTT. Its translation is CASSPSSGLGPNSPLHF.

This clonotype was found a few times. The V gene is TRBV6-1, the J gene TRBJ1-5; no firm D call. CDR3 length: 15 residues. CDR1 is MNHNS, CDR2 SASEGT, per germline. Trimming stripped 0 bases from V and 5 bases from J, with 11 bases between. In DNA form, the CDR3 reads TGTGCCAGCAGTGAAGCCCGTGCATCGGATCAGCCCCAGCATTTT. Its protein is CASSEARASDQPQHF.

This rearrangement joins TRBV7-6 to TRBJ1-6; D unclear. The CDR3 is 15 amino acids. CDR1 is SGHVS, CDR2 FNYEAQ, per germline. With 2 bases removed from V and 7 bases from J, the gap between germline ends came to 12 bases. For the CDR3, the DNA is TGTGCCAGCAGCTTAACATCTGGGCCGAATTCACCCCTCCACTTT. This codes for CASSLTSGPNSPLHF.

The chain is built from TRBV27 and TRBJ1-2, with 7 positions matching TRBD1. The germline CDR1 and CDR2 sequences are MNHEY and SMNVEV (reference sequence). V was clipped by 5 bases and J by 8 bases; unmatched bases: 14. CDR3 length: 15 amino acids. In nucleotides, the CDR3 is TGTGCCAGCAGTCCCTCCCTGACAGGGACCAGAGGCTACACCTTC. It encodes CASSPSLTGTRGYTF.

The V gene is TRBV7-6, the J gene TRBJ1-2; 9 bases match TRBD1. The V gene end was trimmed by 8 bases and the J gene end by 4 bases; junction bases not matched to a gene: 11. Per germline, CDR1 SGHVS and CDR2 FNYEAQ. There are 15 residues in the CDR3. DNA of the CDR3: TGTGCCAGCGGTATAGATCACAGGGGGCTCTATGGCTACACCTTC. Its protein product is CASGIDHRGLYGYTF.

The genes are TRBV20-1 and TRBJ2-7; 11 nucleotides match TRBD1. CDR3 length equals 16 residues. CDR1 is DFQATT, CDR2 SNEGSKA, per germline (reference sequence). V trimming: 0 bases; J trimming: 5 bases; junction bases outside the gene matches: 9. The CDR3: CSARDPGTGGIDEQYF. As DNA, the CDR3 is TGCAGTGCTAGAGATCCCGGGACAGGGGGAATCGACGAGCAGTACTTC.

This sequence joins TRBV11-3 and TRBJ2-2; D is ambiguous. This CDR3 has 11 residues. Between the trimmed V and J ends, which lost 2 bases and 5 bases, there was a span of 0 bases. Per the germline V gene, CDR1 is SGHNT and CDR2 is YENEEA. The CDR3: CASSLTGELFF. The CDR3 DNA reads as TGTGCCAGCAGCTTAACCGGGGAGCTGTTTTTT.

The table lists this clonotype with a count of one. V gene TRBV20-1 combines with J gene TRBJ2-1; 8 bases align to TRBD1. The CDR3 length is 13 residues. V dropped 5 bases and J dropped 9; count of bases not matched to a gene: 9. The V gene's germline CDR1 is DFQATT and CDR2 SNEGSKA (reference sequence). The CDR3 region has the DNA TGCAGTGCTTACGACAGGGGTAACACTGAGCAGTTCTTC. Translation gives CSAYDRGNTEQFF.

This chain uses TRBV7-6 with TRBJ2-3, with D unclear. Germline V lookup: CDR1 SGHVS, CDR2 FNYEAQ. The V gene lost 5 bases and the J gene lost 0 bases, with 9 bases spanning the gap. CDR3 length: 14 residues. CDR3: CASSASRSTDTQYF. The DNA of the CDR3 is TGTGCCAGCAGCGCCTCAAGGAGCACAGATACGCAGTATTTT.

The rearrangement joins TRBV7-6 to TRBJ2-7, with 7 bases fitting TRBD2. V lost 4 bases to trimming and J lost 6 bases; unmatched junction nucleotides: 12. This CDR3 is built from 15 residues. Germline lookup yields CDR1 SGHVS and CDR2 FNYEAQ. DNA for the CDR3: TGTGCCAGCAGCTCTGAAGCGGGAATCCTCTCCGAGCAGTACTTC. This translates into CASSSEAGILSEQYF.

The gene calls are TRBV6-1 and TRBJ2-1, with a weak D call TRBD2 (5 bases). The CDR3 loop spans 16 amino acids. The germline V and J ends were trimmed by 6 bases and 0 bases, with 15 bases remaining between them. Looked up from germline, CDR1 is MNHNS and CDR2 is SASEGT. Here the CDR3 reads CASRERLHSSYNEQFF. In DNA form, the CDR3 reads TGTGCCAGCAGGGAACGACTACACAGCTCCTACAATGAGCAGTTCTTC.

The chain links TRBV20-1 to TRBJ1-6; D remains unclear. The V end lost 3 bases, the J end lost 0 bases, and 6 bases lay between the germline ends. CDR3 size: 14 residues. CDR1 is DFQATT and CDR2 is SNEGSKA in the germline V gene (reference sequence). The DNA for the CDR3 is TGCAGTGCTAGGTCGAGCTCCTATAATTCACCCCTCCACTTT. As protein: CSARSSSYNSPLHF.

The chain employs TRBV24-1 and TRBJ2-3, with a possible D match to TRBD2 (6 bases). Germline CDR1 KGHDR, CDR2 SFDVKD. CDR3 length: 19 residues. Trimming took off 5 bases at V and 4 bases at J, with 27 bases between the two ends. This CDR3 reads CATSVGVQGGAKFSDTQYF. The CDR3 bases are TGTGCCACCAGTGTTGGTGTCCAAGGAGGGGCCAAATTCTCAGATACGCAGTATTTT.

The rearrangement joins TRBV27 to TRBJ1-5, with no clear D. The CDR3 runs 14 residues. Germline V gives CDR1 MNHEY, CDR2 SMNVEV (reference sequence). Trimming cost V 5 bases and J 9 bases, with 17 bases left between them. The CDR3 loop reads CASSPGEIHAPQHF. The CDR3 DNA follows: TGTGCCAGCAGTCCCGGGGAGATCCATGCGCCCCAGCATTTT.

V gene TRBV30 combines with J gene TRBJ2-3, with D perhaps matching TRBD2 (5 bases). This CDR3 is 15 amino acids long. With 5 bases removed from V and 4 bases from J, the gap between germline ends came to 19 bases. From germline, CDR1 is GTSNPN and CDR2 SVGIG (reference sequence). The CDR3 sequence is CAWGRLTPNADTQYF. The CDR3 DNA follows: TGTGCCTGGGGGAGACTGACGCCGAACGCAGATACGCAGTATTTT.

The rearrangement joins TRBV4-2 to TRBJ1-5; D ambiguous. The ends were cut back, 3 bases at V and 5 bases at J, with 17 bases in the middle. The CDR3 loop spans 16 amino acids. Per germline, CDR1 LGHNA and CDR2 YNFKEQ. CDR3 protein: CASSHSAGSRDQPQHF. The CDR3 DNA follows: TGTGCCAGCAGCCATAGCGCAGGCTCCCGTGATCAGCCCCAGCATTTT.

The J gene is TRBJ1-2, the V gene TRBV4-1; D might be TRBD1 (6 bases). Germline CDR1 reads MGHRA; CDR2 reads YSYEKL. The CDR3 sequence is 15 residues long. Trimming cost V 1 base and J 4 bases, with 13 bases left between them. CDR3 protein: CASSQVLDSGYGYTF. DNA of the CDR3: TGCGCCAGCAGCCAAGTCCTGGACAGTGGCTATGGCTACACCTTC.

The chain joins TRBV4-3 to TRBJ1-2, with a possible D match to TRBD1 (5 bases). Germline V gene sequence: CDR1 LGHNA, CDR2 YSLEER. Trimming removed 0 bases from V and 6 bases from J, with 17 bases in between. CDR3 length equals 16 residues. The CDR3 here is CASSQEAWGGKHGYTF. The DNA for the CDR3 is TGCGCCAGCAGCCAAGAGGCGTGGGGGGGGAAACATGGCTACACCTTC.

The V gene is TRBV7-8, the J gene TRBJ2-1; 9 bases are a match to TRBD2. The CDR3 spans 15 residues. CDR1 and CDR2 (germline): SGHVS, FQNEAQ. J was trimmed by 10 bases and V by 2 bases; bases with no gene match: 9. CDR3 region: CASSLSASGIREQFF. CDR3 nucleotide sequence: TGTGCCAGCAGCTTAAGTGCTAGCGGGATTCGGGAGCAGTTCTTC.

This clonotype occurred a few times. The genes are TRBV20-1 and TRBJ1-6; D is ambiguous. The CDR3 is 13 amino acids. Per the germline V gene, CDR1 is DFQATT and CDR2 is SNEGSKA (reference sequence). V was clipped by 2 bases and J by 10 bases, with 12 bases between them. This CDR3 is CSARPPGWSPLHF. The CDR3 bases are TGCAGTGCTAGACCCCCCGGGTGGTCACCCCTCCACTTT.